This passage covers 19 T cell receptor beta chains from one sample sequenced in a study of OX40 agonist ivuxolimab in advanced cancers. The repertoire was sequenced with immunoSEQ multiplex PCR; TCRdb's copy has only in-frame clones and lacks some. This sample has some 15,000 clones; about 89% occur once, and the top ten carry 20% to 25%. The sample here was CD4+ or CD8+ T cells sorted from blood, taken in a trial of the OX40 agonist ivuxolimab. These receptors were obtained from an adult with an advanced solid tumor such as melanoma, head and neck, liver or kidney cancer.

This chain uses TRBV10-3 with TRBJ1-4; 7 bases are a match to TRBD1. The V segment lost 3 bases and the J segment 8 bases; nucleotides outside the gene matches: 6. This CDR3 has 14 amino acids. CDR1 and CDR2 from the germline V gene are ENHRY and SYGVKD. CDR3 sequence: CAISDPPGQEKLFF. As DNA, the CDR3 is TGTGCCATCAGTGATCCACCGGGACAGGAAAAACTGTTTTTT.

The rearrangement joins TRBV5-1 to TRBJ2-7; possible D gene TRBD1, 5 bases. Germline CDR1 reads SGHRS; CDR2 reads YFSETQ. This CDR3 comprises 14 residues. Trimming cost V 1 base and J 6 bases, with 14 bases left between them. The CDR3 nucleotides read TGCGCCAGCAGCTTGTCAGGGCAGGGTTTCGAGCAGTACTTC. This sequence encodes CASSLSGQGFEQYF.

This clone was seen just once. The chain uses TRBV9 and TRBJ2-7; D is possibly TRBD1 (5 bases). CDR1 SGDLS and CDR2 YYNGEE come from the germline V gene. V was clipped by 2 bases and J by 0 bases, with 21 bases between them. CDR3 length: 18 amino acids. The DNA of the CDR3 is TGTGCCAGCAGCGTGGGGCAGGATCTCCAACTGGGCTCCTACGAGCAGTACTTC. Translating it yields CASSVGQDLQLGSYEQYF.

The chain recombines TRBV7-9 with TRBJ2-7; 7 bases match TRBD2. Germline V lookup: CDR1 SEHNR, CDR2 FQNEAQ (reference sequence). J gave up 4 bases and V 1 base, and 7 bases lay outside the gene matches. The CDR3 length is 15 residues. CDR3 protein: CASSLEGREWYEQYF. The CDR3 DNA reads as TGTGCCAGCAGCTTAGAGGGGCGGGAGTGGTACGAGCAGTACTTC.

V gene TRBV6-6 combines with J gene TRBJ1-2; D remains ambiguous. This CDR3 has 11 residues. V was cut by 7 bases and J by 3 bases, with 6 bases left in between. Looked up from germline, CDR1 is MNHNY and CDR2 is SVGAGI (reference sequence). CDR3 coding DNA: TGTGCCAGCACGATCGACTATGGCTACACCTTC. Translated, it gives CASTIDYGYTF.

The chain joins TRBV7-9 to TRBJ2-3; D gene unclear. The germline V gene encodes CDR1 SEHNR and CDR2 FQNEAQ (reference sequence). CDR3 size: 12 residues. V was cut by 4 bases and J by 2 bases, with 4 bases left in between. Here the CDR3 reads CASSYPTDTQYF. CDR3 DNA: TGTGCCAGCAGCTATCCCACAGATACGCAGTATTTT. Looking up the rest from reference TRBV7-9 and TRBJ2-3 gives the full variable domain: DTGVSQNPRHKITKRGQNVTFRCDPISEHNRLYWYRQTLGQGPEFLTYFQNEAQLEKSRLLSDRFSAERPKGSFSTLEIQRTEQGDSAMYLCASSYPTDTQYFGPGTRLTVL.

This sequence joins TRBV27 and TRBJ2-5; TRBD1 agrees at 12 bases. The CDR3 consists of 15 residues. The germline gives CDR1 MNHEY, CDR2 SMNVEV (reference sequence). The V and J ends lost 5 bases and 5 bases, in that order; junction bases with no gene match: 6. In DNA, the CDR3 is TGTGCCAGCAGTCCGGGACAGGGGGCTCGGGAGACCCAGTACTTC. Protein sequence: CASSPGQGARETQYF.

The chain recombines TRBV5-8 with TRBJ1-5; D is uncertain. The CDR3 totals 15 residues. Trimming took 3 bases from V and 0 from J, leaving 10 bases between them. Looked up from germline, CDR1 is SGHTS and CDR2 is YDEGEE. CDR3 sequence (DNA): TGTGCCAGCAGCTGGTGGGCGGATAGCAATCAGCCCCAGCATTTT. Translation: CASSWWADSNQPQHF.

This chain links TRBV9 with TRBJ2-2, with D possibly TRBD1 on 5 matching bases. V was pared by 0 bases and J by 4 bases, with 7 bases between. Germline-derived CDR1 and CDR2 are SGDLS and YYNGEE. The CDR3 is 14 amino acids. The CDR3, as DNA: TGTGCCAGCAGCGTAGGACAGCCCACCGGGGAGCTGTTTTTT. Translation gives CASSVGQPTGELFF.

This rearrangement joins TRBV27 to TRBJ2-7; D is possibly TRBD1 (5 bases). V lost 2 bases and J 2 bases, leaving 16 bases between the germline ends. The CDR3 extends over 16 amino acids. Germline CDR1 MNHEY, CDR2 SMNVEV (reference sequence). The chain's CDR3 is CASSLRGGRKTYEQYF. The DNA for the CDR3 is TGTGCCAGCAGTTTAAGGGGTGGTAGGAAGACCTACGAGCAGTACTTC.

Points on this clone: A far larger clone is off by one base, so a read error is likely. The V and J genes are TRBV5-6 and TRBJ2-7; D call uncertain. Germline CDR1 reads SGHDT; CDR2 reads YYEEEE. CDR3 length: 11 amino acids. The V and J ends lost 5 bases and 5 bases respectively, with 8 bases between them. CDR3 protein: CASRQGNEQYF. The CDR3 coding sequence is TGTGCCAGCAGACAAGGAAACGAGCAGTACTTC. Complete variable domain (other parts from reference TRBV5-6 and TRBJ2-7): DAGVTQSPTHLIKTRGQQVTLRCSPKSGHDTVSWYQQALGQGPQFIFQYYEEEERQRGNFPDRFSGHQFPNYSSELNVNALLLGDSALYLCASRQGNEQYFGPGTRLTVT.

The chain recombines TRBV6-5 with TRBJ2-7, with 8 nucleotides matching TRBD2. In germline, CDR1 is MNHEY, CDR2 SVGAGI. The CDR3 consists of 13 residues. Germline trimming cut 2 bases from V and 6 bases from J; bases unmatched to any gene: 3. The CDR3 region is CASSYGAGVEQYF. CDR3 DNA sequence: TGTGCCAGCAGTTACGGAGCGGGAGTCGAGCAGTACTTC.

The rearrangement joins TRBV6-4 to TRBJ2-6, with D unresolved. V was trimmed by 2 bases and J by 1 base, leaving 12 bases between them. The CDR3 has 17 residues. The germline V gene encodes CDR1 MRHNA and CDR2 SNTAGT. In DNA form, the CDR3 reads TGTGCCAGCAGTGACCGCGAACCCGGGTCTGGGGCCAACGTCCTGACTTTC. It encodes CASSDREPGSGANVLTF.

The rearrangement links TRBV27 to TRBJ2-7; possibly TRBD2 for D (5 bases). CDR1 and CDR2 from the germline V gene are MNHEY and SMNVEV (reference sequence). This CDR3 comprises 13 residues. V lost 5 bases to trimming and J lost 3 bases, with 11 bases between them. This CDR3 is CASSIGRDYEQYF. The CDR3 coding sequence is TGTGCCAGCAGTATCGGACGGGACTACGAGCAGTACTTC.

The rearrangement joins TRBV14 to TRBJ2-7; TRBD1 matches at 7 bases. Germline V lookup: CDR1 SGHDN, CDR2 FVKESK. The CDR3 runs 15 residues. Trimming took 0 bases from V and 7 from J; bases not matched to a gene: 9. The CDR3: CASSQEVGQRAEQYF. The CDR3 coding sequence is TGTGCCAGCAGCCAAGAGGTGGGACAGAGAGCGGAGCAGTACTTC.

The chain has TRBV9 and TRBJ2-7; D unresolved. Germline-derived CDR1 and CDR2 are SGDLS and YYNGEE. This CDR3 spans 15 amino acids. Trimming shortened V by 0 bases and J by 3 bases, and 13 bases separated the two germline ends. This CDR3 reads CASSVGSRTNYEQYF. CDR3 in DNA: TGTGCCAGCAGCGTAGGGTCCAGAACGAACTACGAGCAGTACTTC. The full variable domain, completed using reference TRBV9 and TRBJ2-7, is DSGVTQTPKHLITATGQRVTLRCSPRSGDLSVYWYQQSLDQGLQFLIQYYNGEERAKGNILERFSAQQFPDLHSELNLSSLELGDSALYFCASSVGSRTNYEQYFGPGTRLTVT.

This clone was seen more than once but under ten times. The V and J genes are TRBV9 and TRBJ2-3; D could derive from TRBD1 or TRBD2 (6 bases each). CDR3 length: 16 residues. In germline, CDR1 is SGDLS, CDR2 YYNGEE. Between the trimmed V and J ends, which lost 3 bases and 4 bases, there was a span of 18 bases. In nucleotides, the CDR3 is TGTGCCAGCAGCGACGTAATAACAGGGACTTCAGATACGCAGTATTTT. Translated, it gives CASSDVITGTSDTQYF.

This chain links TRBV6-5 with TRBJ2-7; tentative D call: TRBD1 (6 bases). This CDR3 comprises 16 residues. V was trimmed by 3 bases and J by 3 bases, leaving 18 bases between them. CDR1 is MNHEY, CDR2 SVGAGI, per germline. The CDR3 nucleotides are TGTGCCAGCAGTTATTACCCGAGACAGGACAACTACGAGCAGTACTTC. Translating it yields CASSYYPRQDNYEQYF.

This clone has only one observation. CDR3 DNA: TGTGCCAGCAGCGCCGGGGGCACAGATACGCAGTATTTT. Amino acids: CASSAGGTDTQYF. The V gene is TRBV7-3, the J gene TRBJ2-3; perhaps TRBD2 as D (5 bases). CDR1 and CDR2 from the germline V gene are SGHTA and FQGTGA. This CDR3 region has 13 residues. Trimming removed 5 bases from V and 1 base from J, with 7 bases in between.